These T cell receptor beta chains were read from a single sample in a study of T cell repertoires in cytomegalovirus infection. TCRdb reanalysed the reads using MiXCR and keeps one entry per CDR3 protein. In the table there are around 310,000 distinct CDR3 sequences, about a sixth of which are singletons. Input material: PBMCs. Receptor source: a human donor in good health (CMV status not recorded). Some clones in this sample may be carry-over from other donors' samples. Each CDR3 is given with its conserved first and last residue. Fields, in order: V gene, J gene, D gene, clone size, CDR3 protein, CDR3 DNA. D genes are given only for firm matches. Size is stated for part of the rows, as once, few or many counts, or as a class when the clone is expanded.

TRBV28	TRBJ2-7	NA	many	CASSFREQYF	TGTGCCAGCAGTTTCCGCGAGCAGTACTTC
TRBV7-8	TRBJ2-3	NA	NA	CASSLAQVGSTDTQYF	TGTGCCAGCAGCTTAGCGCAAGTGGGCAGCACAGATACGCAGTATTTT
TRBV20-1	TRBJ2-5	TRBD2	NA	CSAPTAGLASETQYF	TGCAGTGCTCCGACCGCGGGACTAGCCTCGGAGACCCAGTACTTC
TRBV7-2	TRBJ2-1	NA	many	CASSFEYNEQFF	TGTGCCAGCAGCTTTGAGTACAATGAGCAGTTCTTC
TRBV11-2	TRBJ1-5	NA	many	CASSRWGDGQPQHF	TGTGCCAGCAGCCGTTGGGGCGATGGACAGCCCCAGCATTTT
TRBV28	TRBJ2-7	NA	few	CASRRDRGFNEQYF	TGTGCCAGCAGGAGAGATAGGGGGTTCAACGAGCAGTACTTC
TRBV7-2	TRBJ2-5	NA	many	CASSPGEVRETQYF	TGTGCCAGCAGCCCCGGCGAGGTTCGAGAGACCCAGTACTTC
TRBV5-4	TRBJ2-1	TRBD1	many	CASSSGQGNNEQFF	TGTGCCAGCAGCTCTGGACAGGGGAACAATGAGCAGTTCTTC
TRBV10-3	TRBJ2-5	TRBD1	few	CAISEAGTAQETQYF	TGTGCCATCAGTGAGGCCGGGACAGCCCAAGAGACCCAGTACTTC
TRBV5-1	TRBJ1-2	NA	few	CASSLMADYGYTF	TGCGCCAGCAGCTTGATGGCTGACTATGGCTACACCTTC
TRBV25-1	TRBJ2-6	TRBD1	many	CASSDRTGTDFSGANVLTF	TGTGCCAGCAGTGATAGGACAGGGACGGATTTCTCTGGGGCCAACGTCCTGACTTTC
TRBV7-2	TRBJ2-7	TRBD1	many	CASSYQGQGAGEQYF	TGTGCCAGCAGCTACCAGGGACAGGGGGCCGGCGAGCAGTACTTC
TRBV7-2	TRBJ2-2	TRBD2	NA	CASRGLAGGLGTGELFF	TGTGCCAGCAGAGGACTAGCGGGGGGGCTAGGCACCGGGGAGCTGTTTTTT
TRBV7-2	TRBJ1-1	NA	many	CASSFTRGNMNTEAFF	TGTGCCAGCAGCTTCACCAGGGGAAACATGAACACTGAAGCTTTCTTT
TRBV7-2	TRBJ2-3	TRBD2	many	CASSLVRGGTDTQYF	TGTGCCAGCAGCTTAGTGCGGGGGGGCACAGATACGCAGTATTTT
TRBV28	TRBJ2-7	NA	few	CAISGVTYEQYF	TGTGCCATATCAGGGGTTACGTACGAGCAGTACTTC
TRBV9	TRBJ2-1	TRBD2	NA	CASSPGVAGAGEQFF	TGTGCCAGCAGCCCAGGGGTAGCGGGGGCAGGTGAGCAGTTCTTC
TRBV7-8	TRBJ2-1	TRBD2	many	CASSSKRGGHNEQFF	TGTGCCAGCAGCTCTAAGCGGGGGGGTCACAATGAGCAGTTCTTC
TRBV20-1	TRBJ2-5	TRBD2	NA	CSARKSGGQETQYF	TGCAGTGCTAGAAAAAGCGGGGGCCAAGAGACCCAGTACTTC
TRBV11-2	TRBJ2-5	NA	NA	CASSRPDGETQYF	TGTGCCAGCAGCCGGCCCGACGGAGAGACCCAGTACTTC
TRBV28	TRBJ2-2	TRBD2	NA	CASSLWGGANTGELFF	TGTGCCAGCAGTTTATGGGGAGGGGCGAACACCGGGGAGCTGTTTTTT
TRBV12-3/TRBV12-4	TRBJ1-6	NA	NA	CASSRSYNSPLHF	TGTGCCAGCAGTAGGTCCTATAATTCACCCCTCCACTTT
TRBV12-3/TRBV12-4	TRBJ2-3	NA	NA	CASTPRGFTYTDTQYF	TGTGCCAGCACCCCGCGGGGCTTTACATACACAGATACGCAGTATTTT
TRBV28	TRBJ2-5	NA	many	CASSFARSHSYYQETQYF	TGTGCCAGCAGTTTTGCGAGGTCCCACTCATATTACCAAGAGACCCAGTACTTC
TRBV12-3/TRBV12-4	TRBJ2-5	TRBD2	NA	CASSLVYGLAVETQYF	TGTGCCAGCAGTTTAGTTTACGGACTAGCGGTAGAGACCCAGTACTTC
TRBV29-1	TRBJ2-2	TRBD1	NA	CSVRSDRGIAGELFF	TGCAGCGTACGCTCGGACAGGGGGATCGCCGGGGAGCTGTTTTTT
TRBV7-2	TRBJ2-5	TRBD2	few	CASSLRRGRETQYF	TGTGCCAGCAGCTTACGGCGGGGGAGAGAGACCCAGTACTTC
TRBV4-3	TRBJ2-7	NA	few	CASSQDFQGLYEQYF	TGCGCCAGCAGCCAAGATTTTCAGGGACTCTACGAGCAGTACTTC
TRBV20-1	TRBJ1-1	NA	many	CSARGPIEAFF	TGCAGTGCTAGAGGACCAATAGAAGCTTTCTTT
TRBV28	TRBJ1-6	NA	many	CASSGTSGFNSPLHF	TGTGCCAGCAGTGGGACGTCCGGGTTCAATTCACCCCTCCACTTT
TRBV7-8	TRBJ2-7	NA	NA	CASSLVAVSYEQYF	TGTGCCAGCAGCTTAGTGGCAGTTTCCTACGAGCAGTACTTC
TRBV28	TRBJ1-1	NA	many	CASTAGTRNTEAFF	TGTGCCAGCACAGCAGGGACCCGGAACACTGAAGCTTTCTTT
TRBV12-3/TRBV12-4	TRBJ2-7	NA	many	CASRGSGPLGREQYF	TGTGCCAGCAGGGGATCCGGCCCTCTGGGGCGGGAGCAGTACTTC
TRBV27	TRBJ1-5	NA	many	CASSFGQGNQPQHF	TGTGCCAGCAGTTTTGGCCAGGGCAATCAGCCCCAGCATTTT
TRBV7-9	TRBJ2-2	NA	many	CASSTEQGSNTGELFF	TGTGCCAGCAGCACCGAACAGGGCTCGAACACCGGGGAGCTGTTTTTT
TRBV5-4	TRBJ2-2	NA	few	CASSFRGSGTGELFF	TGTGCCAGCAGCTTTAGGGGCTCGGGCACCGGGGAGCTGTTTTTT
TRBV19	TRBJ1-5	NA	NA	CASSIRRQPQHF	TGTGCCAGTAGTATCCGACGTCAGCCCCAGCATTTT
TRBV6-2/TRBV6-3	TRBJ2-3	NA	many	CASSAGVSTDTQYF	TGTGCCAGCAGCGCAGGGGTGAGCACAGATACGCAGTATTTT
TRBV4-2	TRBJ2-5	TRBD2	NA	CASSLKGGGGSGGFETQYF	TGTGCCAGCAGCCTGAAAGGGGGCGGTGGTAGCGGGGGGTTTGAGACCCAGTACTTC
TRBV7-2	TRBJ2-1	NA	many	CASSPDGPGLLEQFF	TGTGCCAGCAGCCCCGATGGACCGGGACTCCTAGAGCAGTTCTTC
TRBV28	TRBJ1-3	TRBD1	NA	CASDRASPGNTIYF	TGTGCCAGTGACAGGGCTTCGCCTGGAAACACCATATATTTT
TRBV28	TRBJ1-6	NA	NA	CASSLGPGSRNSPLHF	TGTGCCAGCAGCTTGGGACCTGGCTCACGGAATTCACCCCTCCACTTT
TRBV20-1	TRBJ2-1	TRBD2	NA	CSARRLAGGTESSYNEQFF	TGCAGTGCGAGAAGACTAGCGGGGGGCACCGAAAGCTCCTACAATGAGCAGTTCTTC
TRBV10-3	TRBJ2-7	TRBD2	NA	CAIRGREGFYEQYF	TGTGCCATCAGGGGACGGGAGGGCTTCTACGAGCAGTACTTC
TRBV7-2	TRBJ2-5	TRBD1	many	CASSFSGTGAETQYF	TGTGCCAGCAGCTTTTCTGGGACAGGGGCGGAGACCCAGTACTTC
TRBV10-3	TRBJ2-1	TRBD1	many	CAISAQTGTYNEQFF	TGTGCCATCAGTGCCCAGACAGGGACCTACAATGAGCAGTTCTTC
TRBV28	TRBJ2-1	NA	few	CASSLASGSPYNEQFF	TGTGCCAGCAGTTTAGCCTCAGGGTCTCCTTACAATGAGCAGTTCTTC
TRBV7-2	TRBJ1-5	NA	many	CASSLGWRDQPQHF	TGTGCCAGCAGCTTAGGGTGGAGGGATCAGCCCCAGCATTTT
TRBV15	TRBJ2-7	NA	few	CATSRDRPREQYF	TGTGCCACCAGCAGAGACAGGCCTCGCGAGCAGTACTTC
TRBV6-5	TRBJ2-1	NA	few	CASSYGQEGGEQFF	TGTGCCAGCAGTTACGGGCAGGAGGGGGGTGAGCAGTTCTTC
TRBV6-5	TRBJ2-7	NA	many	CASSYRQRIYEQYF	TGTGCCAGCAGTTACCGACAGAGAATCTACGAGCAGTACTTC
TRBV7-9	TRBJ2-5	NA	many	CASSPGTVRLETQYF	TGTGCCAGCAGCCCCGGGACCGTGAGGCTAGAGACCCAGTACTTC
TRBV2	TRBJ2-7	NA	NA	CASSEQGIYEQYF	TGTGCCAGCAGTGAACAGGGCATCTACGAGCAGTACTTC
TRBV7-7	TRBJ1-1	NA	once	CASRPRTVNTEAFF	TGTGCCAGCCGCCCCAGGACGGTGAACACTGAAGCTTTCTTT
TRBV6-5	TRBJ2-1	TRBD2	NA	CASSPLAGGHEQFF	TGTGCCAGCAGTCCTCTAGCGGGGGGCCATGAGCAGTTCTTC
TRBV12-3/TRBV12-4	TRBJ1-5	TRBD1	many	CASTKGQGFVNQPQHF	TGTGCCAGCACCAAAGGACAGGGCTTTGTCAATCAGCCCCAGCATTTT
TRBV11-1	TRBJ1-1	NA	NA	CASARRADMNTEAFF	TGTGCCAGCGCGCGGAGGGCAGACATGAACACTGAAGCTTTCTTT
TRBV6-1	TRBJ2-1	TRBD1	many	CASSWDRGSYNEQFF	TGTGCCAGCAGTTGGGACAGGGGGTCCTACAATGAGCAGTTCTTC
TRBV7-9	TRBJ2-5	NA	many	CASSLYQETQYF	TGTGCCAGCAGCTTGTACCAAGAGACCCAGTACTTC
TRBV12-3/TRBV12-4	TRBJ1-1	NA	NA	CASSFGQLTDEAFF	TGTGCCAGCAGTTTTGGACAGTTAACGGATGAAGCTTTCTTT